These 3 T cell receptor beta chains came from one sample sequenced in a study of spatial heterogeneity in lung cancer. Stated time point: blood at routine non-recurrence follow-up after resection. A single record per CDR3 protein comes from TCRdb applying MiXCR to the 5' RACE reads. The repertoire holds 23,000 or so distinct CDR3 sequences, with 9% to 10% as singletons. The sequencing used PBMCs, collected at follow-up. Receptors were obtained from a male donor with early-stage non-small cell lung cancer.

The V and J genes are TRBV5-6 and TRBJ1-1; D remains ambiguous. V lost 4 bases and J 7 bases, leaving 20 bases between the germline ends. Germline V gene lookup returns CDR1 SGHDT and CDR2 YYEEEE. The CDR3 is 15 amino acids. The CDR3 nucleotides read TGTGCCAGCAGCCCCCTCGGGGTGCCGGTGAATGAAGCTTTCTTT. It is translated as CASSPLGVPVNEAFF. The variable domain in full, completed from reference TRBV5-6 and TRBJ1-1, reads DAGVTQSPTHLIKTRGQQVTLRCSPKSGHDTVSWYQQALGQGPQFIFQYYEEEERQRGNFPDRFSGHQFPNYSSELNVNALLLGDSALYLCASSPLGVPVNEAFFGQGTRLTVV.

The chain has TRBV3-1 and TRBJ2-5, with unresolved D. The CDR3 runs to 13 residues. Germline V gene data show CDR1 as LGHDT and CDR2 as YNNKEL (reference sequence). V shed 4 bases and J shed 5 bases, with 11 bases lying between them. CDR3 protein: CASSPHAGETQYF. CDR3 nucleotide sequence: TGTGCCAGCAGCCCTCATGCTGGGGAGACCCAGTACTTC.

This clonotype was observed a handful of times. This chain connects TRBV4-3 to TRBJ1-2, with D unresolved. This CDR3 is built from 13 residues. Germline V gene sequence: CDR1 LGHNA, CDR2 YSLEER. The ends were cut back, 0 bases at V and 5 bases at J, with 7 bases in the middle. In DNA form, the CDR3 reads TGCGCCAGCAGCCAAGATTTCTGGTATGGCTACACCTTC. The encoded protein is CASSQDFWYGYTF.